Listed below are T cell receptor beta chains from one sample, sequenced in a study of CD8 T cells in ankylosing spondylitis. TCRdb passed the 5' RACE reads through MiXCR, listing each CDR3 protein once. Among 250,000 to 400,000 distinct CDR3 sequences listed, 9.5% to 13% were seen once. The sequenced material came from blood, either unsorted or a sorted T cell fraction (not recorded which). The receptors come from a female donor with ankylosing spondylitis or in good health (not recorded which). CDR3s leave out the opening cysteine and the closing phenylalanine or tryptophan.

>TRBJ2-7|TRBV5-5
ASSSSAESYEQY
>TRBJ2-5|TRBV28
ASSPPGTQETQY
>TRBJ1-1|TRBV7-9
ASSFSLNTEAF
>TRBJ1-1|TRBV9
ASSVTLGLRDTEAF
>TRBJ1-1|TRBV6-5
ASSFGQAMVGNTEAF
>TRBJ2-1|TRBV5-5
ASSGTGVFYEQF
>TRBJ2-7|TRBV27
ASRPRRGGEQY
>TRBJ2-1|TRBV20-1
SARQFNEQF
>TRBJ1-3|TRBV5-1
ASSSDSVISGNTIY
>TRBJ2-7|TRBV20-1
SARVSRGVHEQY
>TRBJ2-7|TRBV11-2
ASSLVAGGRTRDYEQY
>TRBJ2-3|TRBV29-1
SVNVAGASTDTQY
>TRBJ2-1|TRBV5-8
ASSYDSGTSYNEQF
>TRBJ2-7|TRBV5-1
ASSTLQGLGYEQY
>TRBJ2-3|TRBV5-1
ASNKGGPTDTQY
>TRBJ2-2|TRBV6-1
ASSPSLRTTRTYRELF
>TRBJ2-2|TRBV28
ASSLPVLNTGELF
>TRBJ1-3|TRBV5-1
ASADSYSGNTIY
>TRBJ2-2|TRBV27
ASSFFSPSVGTGELF
>TRBJ2-1|TRBV11-1
ASSSRLAGGPGNEQF